A single sample is the source of the 20 T cell receptor beta chains below, sequenced in a study of identifying expanded T cells in peripheral blood. Clones were sequenced by immunoSEQ multiplex PCR, and TCRdb holds only the in-frame ones, with some missing. The sample holds around 120,000 clones, over 65% seen once. The sample was blood. All receptors derive from a person between 18 and 75 years old in good health.

The genes are TRBV7-2 and TRBJ1-2, with D uncertain. This CDR3 comprises 15 residues. Germline V gene sequence: CDR1 SGHTA, CDR2 FQGNSA. Trimming left V 5 bases short and J 0 bases short, with 13 bases between. The CDR3 DNA reads as TGTGCCAGCAGCACCTCCCGCGGAGCTAACTATGGCTACACCTTC. It yields the protein CASSTSRGANYGYTF.

V usage is TRBV7-6 and J usage is TRBJ1-2; possible D gene TRBD1, 5 bases. CDR1 SGHVS and CDR2 FNYEAQ come from the germline V gene. The CDR3 spans 14 residues. V dropped 8 bases and J dropped 7 bases, with 20 bases sitting between them. The CDR3 nucleotides are TGTGCCAGCCGGGGGAGGGCAAAAGATCGTGGCTACACCTTC. It yields the protein CASRGRAKDRGYTF.

The chain uses TRBV7-8 and TRBJ1-6, with 8 positions matching TRBD1. This CDR3 is built from 18 residues. CDR1 is SGHVS, CDR2 FQNEAQ, per germline. Trimming cost V 6 bases and J 0 bases; bases outside gene matches: 10. CDR3 protein: CASRTGQASSSYNSPLHF. CDR3 nucleotides: TGTGCCAGCAGGACGGGACAGGCCTCGAGCTCCTATAATTCACCCCTCCACTTT.

The chain has TRBV27 and TRBJ1-4, with D unresolved. With 5 bases removed from V and 0 bases from J, the gap between germline ends came to 10 bases. The CDR3 length is 15 residues. From germline, CDR1 is MNHEY and CDR2 SMNVEV (reference sequence). The CDR3, as DNA: TGTGCCAGCAGTCGGTCCTCAGCAACTAATGAAAAACTGTTTTTT. Translated, it gives CASSRSSATNEKLFF.

The CDR3 DNA reads TGTGCCTGGACTCCGTTCGGGACAGCTAATGAAAAACTGTTTTTT. Translated, it gives CAWTPFGTANEKLFF. The J gene is TRBJ1-4, the V gene TRBV30, with TRBD1 identical over 7 bases. V was clipped by 4 bases and J by 3 bases; unmatched bases: 8. CDR3 length: 15 amino acids. Germline assignment: CDR1 GTSNPN and CDR2 SVGIG (reference sequence).

The V call is TRBV14, the J call TRBJ1-2, with TRBD1 matching over 8 bases. Germline CDR1 SGHDN, CDR2 FVKESK. The CDR3 consists of 13 residues. V was pared by 2 bases and J by 4 bases, with 0 bases of the junction left unmatched. CDR3 nucleotide sequence: TGTGCCAGCAGCCAAACAGGGGGCTATGGCTACACCTTC. It translates to CASSQTGGYGYTF.

This clone was seen only a few times. The chain joins TRBV2 to TRBJ1-2, with 8 bases lining up with TRBD1. Trimming took 3 bases from V and 2 from J; bases not matched to a gene: 2. The CDR3 runs to 14 residues. Germline CDR1 and CDR2: SNHLY and FYNNEI. The CDR3 nucleotides are TGTGCCAGCAGTGAGGACAGGGACAACTATGGCTACACCTTC. Translating it yields CASSEDRDNYGYTF.

The chain employs TRBV5-1 and TRBJ2-7, with TRBD1 as a possible D gene (5 bases). CDR3 length: 14 residues. The germline gives CDR1 SGHRS, CDR2 YFSETQ. The ends were cut back, 0 bases at V and 0 bases at J, with 7 bases in the middle. The chain's CDR3 is CASSLGTNSYEQYF. The CDR3 DNA follows: TGCGCCAGCAGCTTGGGGACAAACTCCTACGAGCAGTACTTC.

The chain carries TRBV9 and TRBJ1-1, with TRBD1 as a possible D gene (5 bases). The CDR3 consists of 13 residues. Germline CDR1 reads SGDLS; CDR2 reads YYNGEE. V lost 0 bases and J lost 5, with 8 bases in between. The CDR3 reads CASSVEYRTEAFF. Written as DNA, the CDR3 is TGTGCCAGCAGCGTAGAATACAGGACTGAAGCTTTCTTT.

This sequence joins TRBV7-9 and TRBJ1-3, with D hard to call. Per the germline V gene, CDR1 is SEHNR and CDR2 is FQNEAQ (reference sequence). This CDR3 spans 13 amino acids. V lost 2 bases, J lost 4 bases, and 6 bases lay in between. The DNA for the CDR3 is TGTGCCAGCAGCTTAAGCCAAGGAAACACCATATATTTT. It codes for CASSLSQGNTIYF.

The V and J genes are TRBV30 and TRBJ1-2, with D maybe TRBD1 (6 bases). Per germline, CDR1 GTSNPN and CDR2 SVGIG (reference sequence). Trimming pared 5 bases from V and 7 bases from J, leaving 20 bases between. The CDR3 length is 14 residues. In DNA form, the CDR3 reads TGTGCCTGGTCTCGGACAGACAGCTTCGGTGGCTACACCTTC. This encodes CAWSRTDSFGGYTF.

This clone occurred a few times. The rearrangement links TRBV30 to TRBJ1-2; D remains unclear. CDR1 and CDR2 from the germline V gene are GTSNPN and SVGIG (reference sequence). Trimming stripped 0 bases from V and 2 bases from J, with 13 bases between. The CDR3 is made up of 15 amino acids. The CDR3 DNA is TGTGCCTGGAGTGTACCGCCGCATCCCAACTATGGCTACACCTTC. It is translated as CAWSVPPHPNYGYTF.

The chain carries TRBV10-2 and TRBJ1-5; D is perhaps TRBD1 (5 bases). The ends were cut back, 1 base at V and 4 bases at J, with 17 bases in the middle. Germline loops: CDR1 WSHSY, CDR2 SAAADI. This CDR3 region has 17 residues. CDR3 region: CASSEWDPSILNQPQHF. DNA of the CDR3: TGCGCCAGCAGTGAGTGGGACCCTTCGATCTTAAATCAGCCCCAGCATTTT.

The J gene is TRBJ2-2, the V gene TRBV7-2; D might be TRBD2 (6 bases). The germline V and J ends were trimmed by 4 bases and 5 bases, with 8 bases remaining between them. The CDR3 is made up of 13 amino acids. Looked up from germline, CDR1 is SGHTA and CDR2 is FQGNSA. CDR3 amino acids: CASSWGLTGELFF. The CDR3 DNA follows: TGTGCCAGCAGCTGGGGACTGACCGGGGAGCTGTTTTTT.

The rearrangement joins TRBV2 to TRBJ1-4; D is unclear. V shed 4 bases and J shed 8 bases, with 11 bases lying between them. CDR3 size: 13 residues. CDR1 and CDR2 (germline): SNHLY, FYNNEI. CDR3 nucleotides: TGTGCCAGCAGTGCTAGGGTTGGGGAAAAACTGTTTTTT. It yields the protein CASSARVGEKLFF. Based on the CDR3 plus reference TRBV2 and TRBJ1-4, the full variable domain is EPEVTQTPSHQVTQMGQEVILRCVPISNHLYFYWYRQILGQKVEFLVSFYNNEISEKSEIFDDQFSVERPDGSNFTLKIRSTKLEDSAMYFCASSARVGEKLFFGSGTQLSVL.

The chain joins TRBV5-4 to TRBJ2-7; perhaps TRBD1 as D (6 bases). The ends were cut back, 3 bases at V and 9 bases at J, with 22 bases in the middle. From germline, CDR1 is SGHNT and CDR2 YYREEE (reference sequence). There are 15 residues in the CDR3. The DNA of the CDR3 is TGTGCCAGCAGCTACAAGACAGGTTATGATATGAGGCAGTACTTC. Its protein product is CASSYKTGYDMRQYF. Combining the CDR3 with reference TRBV5-4 and TRBJ2-7 gives the whole variable domain ETGVTQSPTHLIKTRGQQVTLRCSSQSGHNTVSWYQQALGQGPQFIFQYYREEENGRGNFPPRFSGLQFPNYSSELNVNALELDDSALYLCASSYKTGYDMRQYFGPGTRLTVT.

This clone was observed a handful of times. The chain couples TRBV19 to TRBJ1-3; D gene uncertain. The germline V and J ends were trimmed by 0 bases and 0 bases, with 15 bases remaining between them. CDR1 is LNHDA, CDR2 SQIVND, per germline (reference sequence). The CDR3 extends over 18 amino acids. As DNA, the CDR3 is TGTGCCAGTAGTATAGACGCCCGACGTCTCTTCTCTGGAAACACCATATATTTT. This codes for CASSIDARRLFSGNTIYF.

This chain links TRBV29-1 with TRBJ2-7; TRBD2 agrees at 11 bases. The CDR3 runs 13 residues. In germline, CDR1 is SQVTM, CDR2 ANQGSEA. With V trimmed by 5 bases and J by 4 bases, 4 bases remained unmatched. The CDR3 region is CSVIVAGGYEQYF. CDR3 bases: TGCAGCGTTATTGTAGCGGGGGGGTACGAGCAGTACTTC.

In DNA, the CDR3 is TGCGCCAGCAGCCGGGGACTGGGAAACAATGAGCAGTTCTTC. Translating gives CASSRGLGNNEQFF. This rearrangement joins TRBV10-2 to TRBJ2-1, with D perhaps TRBD2 (6 bases). The germline gives CDR1 WSHSY, CDR2 SAAADI. The CDR3 has 14 amino acids. Trimming cost V 6 bases and J 5 bases, with 14 bases left between them.

The rearrangement joins TRBV6-1 to TRBJ1-5, with 8 bases fitting TRBD1. Germline lookup yields CDR1 MNHNS and CDR2 SASEGT. J lost 3 bases, V lost 6 bases, and 4 bases had no gene match. The length of the CDR3 is 14 residues. CDR3 sequence: CASRRTGINQPQHF. For the CDR3, the DNA is TGTGCCAGCAGGCGGACAGGGATCAATCAGCCCCAGCATTTT.